One sample yielded the 12 T cell receptor delta chains listed below, sequenced in a study of gamma-delta T cells after stem cell transplantation. TCRdb made new clone calls on the RT-PCR reads using CATT. The sample lists about 5,700 delta-chain clones; 1.9% were seen once. The sequenced material came from gamma-delta T cells. The receptor set was obtained from a human donor. It is not recorded whose cells these are; they may come from a transplant donor.

A few counts support this clone. Only one base separates this from a far larger clonotype, so it likely reflects a read error. This sample also contains other DNA sequences that code for the same CDR3. The chain carries TRDV2 and TRDJ3; 8 positions match TRDD3. This CDR3 region has 19 residues. CDR1 is GEAIGNYY and CDR2 is EKD in the germline V gene. V dropped 0 bases and J dropped 1; count of bases not matched to a gene: 7. Here the CDR3 reads CACDTAGGVASWDTRQMFF. CDR3 coding DNA: TGTGCCTGTGACACCGCTGGGGGAGTGGCATCCTGGGACACCCGACAGATGTTTTTC.

A note on this clone: The protein recorded in TCRdb matches a much larger clone and deviates from this DNA's translation at residue 5, suggesting a read error; the protein here is obtained by translating the DNA. The V gene is TRDV2, the J gene TRDJ1; D perhaps matches TRDD3 (6 bases). Germline-derived CDR1 and CDR2 are GEAIGNYY and EKD. V gave up 3 bases and J gave up 3 bases, with 19 bases separating them. The CDR3 consists of 16 residues. CDR3 in amino acids: CACDSLAGEGSDKLIF. The CDR3 DNA is TGTGCCTGTGACTCCCTGGCTGGGGAGGGGTCCGATAAACTCATCTTT.

Concerning this clone: This may stem from a read error, because a much larger clone lies one nucleotide away. Other DNA sequences of this sample code for an identical CDR3. The rearrangement joins TRDV2 to TRDJ1; unclear D gene. Germline-derived CDR1 and CDR2 are GEAIGNYY and EKD. This CDR3 has 13 residues. The DNA for the CDR3 is TGTGCCTGTGAGGGTATTGGTACCGACAAACTCATCTTT. This sequence encodes CACEGIGTDKLIF.

The V and J genes are TRDV2 and TRDJ1; 12 bases are shared with TRDD3. The germline V gene has CDR1 GEAIGNYY and CDR2 EKD. The CDR3 runs to 20 residues. J gave up 0 bases and V 3 bases, and 16 bases lay outside the gene matches. The CDR3 sequence: CACDALLGDTRLGYTDKLIF. The CDR3 nucleotides read TGTGCCTGTGACGCGCTACTGGGGGATACAAGGCTGGGGTACACCGATAAACTCATCTTT.

Note on this clone: The TCRdb record carries a much larger clone's protein, which differs from this DNA's translation at residue 5; a read error is the likely cause, and the protein listed here is the DNA translation. The chain recombines TRDV2 with TRDJ2; no reliable D call. Trimming took 3 bases from V and 8 from J, leaving 18 bases between them. This CDR3 spans 15 amino acids. Per the germline V gene, CDR1 is GEAIGNYY and CDR2 is EKD. The CDR3 nucleotides are TGTGCCTGTGACGCCGTTGCCCCGATGGACGCACAACTCTTCTTT. Its translation: CACDAVAPMDAQLFF.

This clone was seen only a few times. The chain uses TRDV1 and TRDJ1, with 9 nucleotides matching TRDD2. Germline V gene sequence: CDR1 TSWWSYY, CDR2 QGS. Trimming at V came to 1 base and at J to 0 bases, leaving 15 bases not matched to a gene. This CDR3 is 20 amino acids long. The DNA of the CDR3 is TGTGCTCTTGGGGAACCCCCCTTCCTACCCCTGGAGGGGTACACCGATAAACTCATCTTT. This codes for CALGEPPFLPLEGYTDKLIF.

This clone was detected a few times. Translating this DNA gives a protein that differs at residue 5 from the TCRdb one, which belongs to a much larger clone; a read error is likely, and the protein shown is this translation. This sequence joins TRDV2 and TRDJ3, with 10 bases lining up with TRDD3. V trimming: 3 bases; J trimming: 2 bases; junction bases outside the gene matches: 15. The germline V gene encodes CDR1 GEAIGNYY and CDR2 EKD. This CDR3 spans 21 amino acids. The CDR3 sequence: CACDAAEVLGDETWDTRQMFF. The CDR3 coding sequence is TGTGCCTGTGACGCCGCGGAGGTACTGGGGGATGAGACCTGGGACACCCGACAGATGTTTTTC.

This clone was seen a few times. TCRdb pairs this DNA with a much larger clone's protein that differs at residue 2, likely a read error; the protein shown was translated from the DNA. DNA for the CDR3: TGTTCCTGTGACCATTTGGGGGATACTGCCGATAAACTCATCTTT. This codes for CSCDHLGDTADKLIF. V gene TRDV2 combines with J gene TRDJ1; 10 nucleotides line up with TRDD3. The CDR3 covers 15 residues. The germline CDR1 and CDR2 sequences are GEAIGNYY and EKD.

Turning to this clone: This likely stems from a read error, as it lies one base from a far larger clone. The V and J genes are TRDV2 and TRDJ1; 9 bases align to TRDD3. V was pared by 3 bases and J by 3 bases, with 16 bases of the junction left unmatched. Germline CDR1 is GEAIGNYY and CDR2 is EKD. The CDR3 covers 18 residues. The CDR3 DNA reads as TGTGCCTGTGACGCCGTACTGGGGGAGAAAGGATACGCCGATAAACTCATCTTT. This codes for CACDAVLGEKGYADKLIF.

By proportion, this clone is medium-sized (0.01 to 0.1%). The rearrangement links TRDV2 to TRDJ1; 13 bases map to TRDD3. Trimming removed 0 bases from V and 0 bases from J; junction bases left unmatched: 15. The CDR3 consists of 21 residues. Germline V gene lookup returns CDR1 GEAIGNYY and CDR2 EKD. The CDR3 is CACDTSGMRTGGYAYTDKLIF. DNA of the CDR3: TGTGCCTGTGACACCTCAGGAATGCGTACTGGGGGATACGCGTACACCGATAAACTCATCTTT.

In regard to this clone: With a much larger clone just one base away, this may be a read error. Other DNA sequences from this sample encode an identical CDR3 as well. The chain is built from TRDV2 and TRDJ3, with 11 bases matching TRDD3. V dropped 7 bases and J dropped 5; count of bases not matched to a gene: 15. CDR3 length: 19 amino acids. Germline V lookup: CDR1 GEAIGNYY, CDR2 EKD. In DNA, the CDR3 is TGTGCCTGCGACCGCCTGTCTGGGGGATACACGGGGGACACCCGACAGATGTTTTTC. Amino acids: CACDRLSGGYTGDTRQMFF.

This clone showed up just a few times. TCRdb assigns this DNA the protein of a much larger clone, which departs from its translation at residue 5; this likely reflects a read error, and the protein shown comes from translating the DNA. The V call is TRDV2, the J call TRDJ1, with TRDD3 as a possible D gene (6 bases). The CDR3 has 18 amino acids. V dropped 2 bases and J dropped 0 bases, with 21 bases sitting between them. The germline gives CDR1 GEAIGNYY, CDR2 EKD. CDR3 nucleotides: TGTGCCTGTGACATCGTGGGGGGGACGAGGCGGTACACCGATAAACTCATCTTT. Translated: CACDIVGGTRRYTDKLIF.